The clone carrying this TCR beta chain has just a few counts. V was clipped by 4 bases and J by 2 bases, with 12 bases between them. The CDR3 is 14 residues long. The germline CDR1 and CDR2 sequences are SGHRS and YFSETQ. Via MiXCR, TCRdb re-called the RT-PCR reads, giving one row per CDR3 protein. The sample shows fewer than 800,000 distinct CDR3 sequences, about 14% of them seen only once. The origin of this receptor is a female donor in good health, serving as a healthy control. Source material: memory CD4+ T cells from blood. The chain links TRBV5-1 to TRBJ1-2, with D possibly matching TRBD1 (5 bases). The DNA for the CDR3 is TGCGCCAGCAGCGAACTAGGGGACAACTATGGCTACACCTTC. Encoded protein: CASSELGDNYGYTF.